Below are 22 T cell receptor beta chains sequenced from a single sample in a study of regulatory T cells in long-lasting Graves disease. With iRepertoire HTBI primers and Arm-PCR of CDR3 regions, TCR beta libraries were built. TCRdb reprocessed the multiplex PCR reads via MiXCR and lists one record per CDR3 protein. The repertoire holds around 400,000 distinct CDR3 sequences, with 10% to 15% as singletons. Noted time point: newly diagnosed GD, antithyroid drugs for less than 3 months. RNA isolated from PBMCs was used to make the TCR library. The same sample was also studied in work on T cells in Graves' hyperthyroidism and ophthalmopathy.

Source: peripheral blood mononuclear cells (PBMCs), taken at new diagnosis, from a patient treated with antithyroid drugs. These receptors all come from a woman between 18 and 29 years old with Graves disease.

This chain connects TRBV7-9 to TRBJ1-4; TRBD1 might be the D (6 bases). This CDR3 comprises 15 residues. The V gene lost 5 bases and the J gene lost 7 bases, with 17 bases spanning the gap. Germline CDR1 is SEHNR and CDR2 is FQNEAQ (reference sequence). CDR3 sequence (DNA): TGTGCCAGCAGCACCAGGACAGTTGGTCGTGAAAAACTGTTTTTT. It yields the protein CASSTRTVGREKLFF.

This clonotype showed up just a few times. This sequence joins TRBV20-1 and TRBJ2-7, with a weak D call TRBD2 (6 bases). This CDR3 has 13 residues. Germline loops: CDR1 DFQATT, CDR2 SNEGSKA (reference sequence). V shed 2 bases and J shed 6 bases, with 14 bases lying between them. CDR3 nucleotide sequence: TGCAGTGCTAGAAAGCGTTGGGGAGGCGAGCAGTACGTC. Amino acid sequence: CSARKRWGGEQYV.

This sequence joins TRBV11-2 and TRBJ2-1, with 10 nucleotides matching TRBD1. The CDR3 is 15 residues long. CDR1 is SGHAT and CDR2 is FQNNGV in the germline V gene. The ends lost 5 bases at V and 7 bases at J; junction bases unmatched: 8. CDR3 nucleotide sequence: TGTGCCAGCAGCCCGCCGGGACAGGGGTTGAATGAGCAGTTCTTC. It encodes CASSPPGQGLNEQFF.

This clonotype was detected many times. V usage is TRBV7-9 and J usage is TRBJ1-1, with D possibly TRBD1 on 5 matching bases. Germline V lookup: CDR1 SEHNR, CDR2 FQNEAQ (reference sequence). V was pared by 5 bases and J by 2 bases, with 24 bases between. The CDR3 extends over 18 amino acids. CDR3 in amino acids: CASSLTGTKRLGNTEAFF. The CDR3 DNA sequence: TGTGCCAGCAGCCTGACCGGGACCAAAAGGTTGGGCAACACTGAAGCTTTCTTT.

This clonotype was seen many times. The genes are TRBV20-1 and TRBJ2-3; TRBD2 might be the D (6 bases). The V gene's germline CDR1 is DFQATT and CDR2 SNEGSKA (reference sequence). The V gene lost 1 base and the J gene lost 2 bases, with 13 bases spanning the gap. The CDR3 covers 15 residues. The CDR3 is CSARVGRSTTDTQYF. The DNA of the CDR3 is TGCAGTGCTAGAGTCGGGAGATCGACCACAGATACGCAGTATTTT.

J is TRBJ2-7 and V is TRBV14; 10 bases line up with TRBD1. This CDR3 region has 19 residues. CDR1 is SGHDN and CDR2 is FVKESK in the germline V gene. V shed 0 bases and J 1 base; nucleotides not matched to a gene: 12. CDR3 nucleotides: TGTGCCAGCAGCCAAGATCCGGGACAGGGGATCAAGCCATCCTACGAGCAGTACGTC. Its translation is CASSQDPGQGIKPSYEQYV.

This clonotype was picked up many times. The chain employs TRBV6-2 or TRBV6-3 and TRBJ2-1; TRBD2 aligns across 7 bases. Looked up from germline, CDR1 is MNHEY and CDR2 is SVGEGT. V dropped 5 bases and J dropped 7; count of bases not matched to a gene: 14. This CDR3 contains 16 residues. As DNA, the CDR3 is TGTGCCAGCAGTGAATTCAGACTAGCAGGAGGGAATGAGCAGTTCTTC. Protein: CASSEFRLAGGNEQFF.

This clonotype was counted at least ten times. The CDR3 is CASRPRTRLNTEAFF. CDR3 DNA sequence: TGTGCCAGCAGACCTAGGACGCGCCTCAACACTGAAGCTTTCTTT. J is TRBJ1-1 and V is TRBV3-1; D call uncertain. Trimming removed 6 bases at V and 2 bases at J, with 16 bases between. The CDR3 contains 15 residues. Germline CDR1 and CDR2: LGHDT and YNNKEL (reference sequence).

This chain uses TRBV6-1 with TRBJ1-6; D might be TRBD1 (5 bases). V was pared by 7 bases and J by 9 bases, with 13 bases between. The CDR3 is made up of 13 amino acids. Per germline, CDR1 MNHNS and CDR2 SASEGT. CDR3 DNA sequence: TGTGCCAGCAACCCCGGGGGGGGTTCACCCCTCCACTTT. Amino acids: CASNPGGGSPLHF.

This clonotype was seen only a few times. The chain is built from TRBV20-1 and TRBJ2-1; D not certain. Trimming left V 0 bases short and J 7 bases short, with 13 bases between. This CDR3 spans 14 amino acids. Germline assignment: CDR1 DFQATT and CDR2 SNEGSKA (reference sequence). The CDR3 coding sequence is TGCAGTGCTAGAGATCTGAATGCAGTGAATGAGCAGTTCTTC. It codes for CSARDLNAVNEQFF.

This clonotype was recorded many times. The chain links TRBV6-1 to TRBJ2-7, with 9 bases fitting TRBD1. The V gene end was trimmed by 6 bases and the J gene end by 3 bases; junction bases not matched to a gene: 9. Germline V gives CDR1 MNHNS, CDR2 SASEGT. This CDR3 comprises 15 residues. As DNA, the CDR3 is TGTGCCAGCAGGTCCACAGGGGGCATACTCTACGAGCAGTACTTC. It yields the protein CASRSTGGILYEQYF.

This clonotype was seen ten or more times. The chain combines TRBV7-2 with TRBJ2-1; D may be TRBD2 (6 bases). Germline V gene sequence: CDR1 SGHTA, CDR2 FQGNSA. V was shortened by 3 bases and J by 9 bases, with 18 bases between the two germline ends. This CDR3 is 15 amino acids long. The CDR3 region is CASSFPPGSGGEQFF. CDR3 nucleotide sequence: TGTGCCAGCAGCTTTCCACCCGGTAGCGGTGGTGAGCAGTTCTTC.

This clonotype was counted at least ten times. This sequence joins TRBV7-9 and TRBJ2-5; TRBD2 agrees at 10 bases. From germline, CDR1 is SEHNR and CDR2 FQNEAQ (reference sequence). The CDR3 is 17 amino acids. The V segment lost 5 bases and the J segment 5 bases; nucleotides outside the gene matches: 14. The CDR3 region is CASSIALLAGVVETQYF. CDR3 sequence (DNA): TGTGCCAGCAGCATCGCCCTTCTAGCGGGGGTTGTGGAGACCCAGTACTTC.

This clonotype was counted a few times. CDR3 nucleotide sequence: TGTGCCAGCAGTTTTGTCCCAAGCCCCTTCCACAGGGACTCCTACGAGCAGTACTTC. This sequence encodes CASSFVPSPFHRDSYEQYF. This sequence joins TRBV12-3 or TRBV12-4 and TRBJ2-7; D might be TRBD1 (6 bases). CDR3 size: 19 residues. Deletions cut 3 bases from V and 0 bases from J, with 24 bases between.

Many counts were recorded for this clonotype. The chain is built from TRBV11-2 and TRBJ2-7, with D perhaps matching TRBD2 (6 bases). The CDR3 is 12 amino acids. CDR1 and CDR2 from the germline V gene are SGHAT and FQNNGV. V dropped 5 bases and J dropped 4 bases, with 9 bases sitting between them. The CDR3 loop reads CASSRGLYEQYV. Written as DNA, the CDR3 is TGTGCCAGCAGCCGGGGACTGTACGAGCAGTACGTC.

The rearrangement joins TRBV28 to TRBJ2-3, with TRBD2 as a possible D gene (5 bases). The CDR3 loop spans 16 amino acids. Germline V CDR1 and CDR2: MDHEN, SYDVKM. Deletions cut 5 bases from V and 1 base from J, with 16 bases between. CDR3 sequence (DNA): TGTGCCAGCAGTCGGGATCACTGGGCGGGCACAGATACGCAGTATTTT. Encoded protein: CASSRDHWAGTDTQYF.

This clonotype has a handful of counts. CDR3: CASTYGQGADGYTF. Here the CDR3 DNA reads TGTGCCAGCACCTACGGACAGGGGGCTGACGGCTACACCTTC. The V call is TRBV11-2, the J call TRBJ1-2; 11 bases match TRBD1. V shed 7 bases and J 8 bases; nucleotides not matched to a gene: 9. The CDR3 has 14 amino acids. The germline gives CDR1 SGHAT, CDR2 FQNNGV.

This clonotype was recorded at least ten times. V usage is TRBV5-1 and J usage is TRBJ2-3; no reliable D call. Germline V gene sequence: CDR1 SGHRS, CDR2 YFSETQ. V lost 4 bases, J lost 8 bases, and 8 bases lay in between. The CDR3 totals 11 residues. The CDR3 DNA sequence: TGCGCCAGCAGCGCGGACGGTACGCAGTATTTT. It codes for CASSADGTQYF.

The chain recombines TRBV7-2 with TRBJ2-3; D not resolved. CDR1 and CDR2 (germline): SGHTA, FQGNSA. V was cut by 5 bases and J by 5 bases, with 11 bases left in between. CDR3 length equals 13 residues. CDR3 nucleotide sequence: TGTGCCAGCAGCGTAGATTTAGAAGATACGCAGTATTTT. Translated, it gives CASSVDLEDTQYF. Supplemented by reference TRBV7-2 and TRBJ2-3, the full variable domain reads GAGVSQSPSNKVTEKGKDVELRCDPISGHTALYWYRQSLGQGLEFLIYFQGNSAPDKSGLPSDRFSAERTGGSVSTLTIQRTQQEDSAVYLCASSVDLEDTQYFGPGTRLTVL.

This clonotype was counted ten times or more. The chain has TRBV20-1 and TRBJ2-7; D not resolved. This CDR3 spans 15 amino acids. CDR1 DFQATT and CDR2 SNEGSKA come from the germline V gene (reference sequence). The ends were cut back, 6 bases at V and 0 bases at J, with 18 bases in the middle. CDR3 in DNA: TGCAGTGCGGGCCCAAGGAAGTCAGGCTCCTACGAGCAGTACTTC. Its protein product is CSAGPRKSGSYEQYF.

This clonotype was seen repeatedly, ten times or more. The CDR3 protein is CSVGLAGPYEQYF. CDR3 DNA: TGCAGCGTTGGTTTAGCGGGACCCTACGAGCAGTACTTC. The chain joins TRBV29-1 to TRBJ2-7; 8 nucleotides agree with TRBD2. The J segment lost 2 bases and the V segment lost 4 bases, leaving 4 bases of the junction unmatched. This CDR3 has 13 residues. Germline-derived CDR1 and CDR2 are SQVTM and ANQGSEA.

This clonotype was seen many times. V usage is TRBV6-2 or TRBV6-3 and J usage is TRBJ2-1, with D possibly TRBD1 on 6 matching bases. CDR1 and CDR2 (germline): MNHEY, SVGEGT. V shed 5 bases and J shed 4 bases, with 18 bases lying between them. The CDR3 runs 16 residues. The CDR3 is CASSGNRDKLYNEQFF. CDR3 nucleotide sequence: TGTGCCAGCAGTGGCAACCGGGACAAGTTGTACAATGAGCAGTTCTTC.